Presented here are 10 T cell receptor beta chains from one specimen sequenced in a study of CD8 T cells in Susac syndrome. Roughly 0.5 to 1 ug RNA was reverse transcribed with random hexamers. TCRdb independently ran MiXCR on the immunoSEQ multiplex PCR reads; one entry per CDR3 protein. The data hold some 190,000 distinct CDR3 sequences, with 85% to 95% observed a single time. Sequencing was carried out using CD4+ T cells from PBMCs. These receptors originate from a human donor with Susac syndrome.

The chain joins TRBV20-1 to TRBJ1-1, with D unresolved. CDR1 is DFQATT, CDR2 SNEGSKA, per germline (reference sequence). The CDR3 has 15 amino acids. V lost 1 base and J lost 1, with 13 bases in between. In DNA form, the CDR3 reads TGCAGTGCTAGAGGTGTCGGCAGTTCGAACACTGAAGCTTTCTTT. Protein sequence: CSARGVGSSNTEAFF.

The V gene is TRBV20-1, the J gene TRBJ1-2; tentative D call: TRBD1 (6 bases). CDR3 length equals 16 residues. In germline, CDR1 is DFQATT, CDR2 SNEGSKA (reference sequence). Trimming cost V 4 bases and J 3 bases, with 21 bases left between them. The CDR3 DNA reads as TGCAGTGCTATCGGGCCAACAGGGCTCGGGGACTATGGCTACACCTTC. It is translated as CSAIGPTGLGDYGYTF.

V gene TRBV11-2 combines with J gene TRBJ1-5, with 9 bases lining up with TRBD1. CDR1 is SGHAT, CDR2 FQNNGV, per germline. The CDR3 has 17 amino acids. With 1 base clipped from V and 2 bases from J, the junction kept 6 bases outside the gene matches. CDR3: CASSLGTGVWGNQPQHF. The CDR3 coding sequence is TGTGCCAGCAGCTTAGGGACAGGGGTATGGGGCAATCAGCCCCAGCATTTT.

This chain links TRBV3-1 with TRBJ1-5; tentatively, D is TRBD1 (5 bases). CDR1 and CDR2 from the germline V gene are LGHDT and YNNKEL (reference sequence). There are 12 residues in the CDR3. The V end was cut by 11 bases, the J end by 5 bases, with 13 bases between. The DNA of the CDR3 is TGTGCCGTGGGGGACCTAGATCAGCCCCAGCATTTT. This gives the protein CAVGDLDQPQHF.

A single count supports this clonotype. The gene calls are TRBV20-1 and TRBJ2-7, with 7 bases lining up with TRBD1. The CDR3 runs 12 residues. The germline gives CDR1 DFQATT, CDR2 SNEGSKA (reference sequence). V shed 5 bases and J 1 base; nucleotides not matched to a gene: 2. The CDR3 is CSAQTGSYEQYF. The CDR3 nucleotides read TGCAGTGCTCAGACAGGGTCCTACGAGCAGTACTTC.

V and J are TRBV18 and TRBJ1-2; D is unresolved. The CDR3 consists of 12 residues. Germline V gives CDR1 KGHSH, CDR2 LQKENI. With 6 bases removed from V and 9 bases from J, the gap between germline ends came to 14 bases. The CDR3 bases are TGTGCCAGCTCCCCTGTAGCGGATAGCTACACCTTC. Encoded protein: CASSPVADSYTF.

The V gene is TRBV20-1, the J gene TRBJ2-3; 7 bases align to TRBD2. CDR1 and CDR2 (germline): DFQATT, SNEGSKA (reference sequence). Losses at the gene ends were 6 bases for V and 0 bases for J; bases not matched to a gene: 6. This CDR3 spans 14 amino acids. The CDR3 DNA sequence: TGCAGTGCCAATAAGCGGGGAAGCACAGATACGCAGTATTTT. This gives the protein CSANKRGSTDTQYF.

The CDR3 loop reads CASLGQRNTEAFF. In nucleotides, the CDR3 is TGTGCCAGTTTGGGACAGAGGAACACTGAAGCTTTCTTT. The V call is TRBV12-3 or TRBV12-4, the J call TRBJ1-1; TRBD1 matches at 7 bases. The CDR3 consists of 13 residues. With 9 bases clipped from V and 1 base from J, the junction kept 5 bases outside the gene matches.

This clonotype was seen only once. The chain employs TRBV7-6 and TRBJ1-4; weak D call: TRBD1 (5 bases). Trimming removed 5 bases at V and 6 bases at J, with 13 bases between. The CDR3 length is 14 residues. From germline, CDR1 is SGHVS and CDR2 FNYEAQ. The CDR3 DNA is TGTGCCAGCAGCGAGAGGGGCACTGATGAAAAACTGTTTTTT. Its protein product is CASSERGTDEKLFF.

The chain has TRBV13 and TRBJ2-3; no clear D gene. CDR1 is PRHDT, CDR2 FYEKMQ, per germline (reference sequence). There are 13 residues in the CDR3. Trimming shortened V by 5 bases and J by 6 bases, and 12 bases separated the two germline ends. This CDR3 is CASSLRPRDTQYF. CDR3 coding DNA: TGTGCCAGCAGCCTTCGCCCTAGGGATACGCAGTATTTT.